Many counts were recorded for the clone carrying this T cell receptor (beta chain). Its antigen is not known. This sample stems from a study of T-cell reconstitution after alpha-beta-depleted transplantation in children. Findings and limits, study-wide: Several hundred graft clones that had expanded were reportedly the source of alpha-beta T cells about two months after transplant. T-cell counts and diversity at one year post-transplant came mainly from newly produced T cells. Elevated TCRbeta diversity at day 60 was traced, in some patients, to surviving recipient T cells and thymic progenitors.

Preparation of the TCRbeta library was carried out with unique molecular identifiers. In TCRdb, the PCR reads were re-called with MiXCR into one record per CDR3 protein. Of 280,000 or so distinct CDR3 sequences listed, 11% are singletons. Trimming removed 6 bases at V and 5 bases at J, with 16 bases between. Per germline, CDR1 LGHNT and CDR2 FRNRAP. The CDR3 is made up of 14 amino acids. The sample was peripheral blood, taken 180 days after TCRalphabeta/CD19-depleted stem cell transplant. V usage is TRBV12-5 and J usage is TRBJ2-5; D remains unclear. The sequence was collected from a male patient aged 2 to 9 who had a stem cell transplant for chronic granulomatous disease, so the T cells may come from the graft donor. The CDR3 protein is CASGTKSLVETQYF. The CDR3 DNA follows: TGTGCTAGTGGCACCAAGAGCCTCGTGGAGACCCAGTACTTC.